This entry lists 32 T cell receptor beta chains sequenced from one sample in a study of blood T cell repertoires in COVID-19. Method: immunoSEQ multiplex PCR; TCRdb's copy keeps in-frame clones and lacks some. The sample lists approximately 58,000 clones; about 79% were seen once. Sequencing was carried out using peripheral blood. These receptors came from a woman aged 55-69 years with acute or convalescent COVID-19.

The chain recombines TRBV29-1 with TRBJ1-1; 7 nucleotides agree with TRBD1. The CDR3 is 14 residues long. Trimming removed 2 bases from V and 1 base from J; junction bases left unmatched: 4. Germline values: CDR1 SQVTM, CDR2 ANQGSEA. CDR3 loop: CSVERQGRNTEAFF. The CDR3 region has the DNA TGCAGCGTTGAACGACAGGGAAGGAACACTGAAGCTTTCTTT.

The chain has TRBV5-1 and TRBJ1-3; 7 bases align to TRBD1. V lost 4 bases to trimming and J lost 0 bases; unmatched junction nucleotides: 4. This CDR3 is 15 amino acids long. The germline V gene encodes CDR1 SGHRS and CDR2 YFSETQ. The DNA of the CDR3 is TGCGCCAGCAGCGTACAGGGGATCTCTGGAAACACCATATATTTT. This codes for CASSVQGISGNTIYF.

The chain is built from TRBV4-2 and TRBJ1-2; D unresolved. The CDR3 is made up of 15 amino acids. Per the germline V gene, CDR1 is LGHNA and CDR2 is YNFKEQ. Trimming cost V 8 bases and J 0 bases, with 16 bases left between them. The CDR3 loop is CASRPERQANYGYTF. The DNA for the CDR3 is TGTGCCAGCCGCCCAGAGAGGCAAGCTAACTATGGCTACACCTTC.

The genes are TRBV10-3 and TRBJ1-1; D remains ambiguous. V was pared by 0 bases and J by 0 bases, with 11 bases between. Per the germline V gene, CDR1 is ENHRY and CDR2 is SYGVKD. The CDR3 totals 16 residues. CDR3 amino acids: CAISESGGRVNTEAFF. The CDR3 region has the DNA TGTGCCATCAGTGAGTCAGGAGGGAGGGTGAACACTGAAGCTTTCTTT.

The rearrangement joins TRBV6-5 to TRBJ1-6, with 7 bases identical to TRBD1. Germline V CDR1 and CDR2: MNHEY, SVGAGI. Unmatched junction bases numbered 8, after V lost 2 bases and J lost 7 bases. This CDR3 has 16 residues. DNA for the CDR3: TGTGCCAGCAGTTACCGGACCGGGACAGCAAATTCACCCCTCCACTTT. Its protein is CASSYRTGTANSPLHF.

The chain is built from TRBV5-1 and TRBJ2-1; D unclear. The germline V gene encodes CDR1 SGHRS and CDR2 YFSETQ. The ends were cut back, 1 base at V and 6 bases at J, with 14 bases in the middle. CDR3 length: 15 residues. CDR3 nucleotides: TGCGCCAGCAGCTTGATCCCCGGGTCCCTCAATGAGCAGTTCTTC. Its translation: CASSLIPGSLNEQFF.

The rearrangement joins TRBV19 to TRBJ2-2, with D unresolved. V gave up 1 base and J gave up 5 bases, with 11 bases separating them. CDR1 and CDR2 from the germline V gene are LNHDA and SQIVND (reference sequence). The CDR3 covers 15 residues. The CDR3 DNA follows: TGTGCCAGTAGTATAGCCGCGCAACGGACCGGGGAGCTGTTTTTT. Translated, it gives CASSIAAQRTGELFF.

V usage is TRBV7-2 and J usage is TRBJ2-6, with 8 bases matching TRBD2. After removal of 5 bases from V and 1 base from J, the junction contained 10 bases not matched to a gene. The CDR3 has 18 residues. Germline V gene data show CDR1 as SGHTA and CDR2 as FQGNSA. CDR3 protein: CASSPGLALTSGANVLTF. CDR3 nucleotide sequence: TGTGCCAGCAGCCCCGGACTAGCCTTAACGTCTGGGGCCAACGTCCTGACTTTC.

This clone appeared a single time. The V and J genes are TRBV10-3 and TRBJ1-1; 12 positions agree with TRBD1. Per the germline V gene, CDR1 is ENHRY and CDR2 is SYGVKD. J gave up 0 bases and V 7 bases, and 15 bases lay outside the gene matches. The CDR3 covers 19 residues. The DNA for the CDR3 is TGTGCCATCACGTCCCGGGACAGGGGGCATGGGGACATGAACACTGAAGCTTTCTTT. Amino acid sequence: CAITSRDRGHGDMNTEAFF.

This chain links TRBV7-8 with TRBJ2-3; 7 bases match TRBD2. CDR3 length equals 13 residues. Per germline, CDR1 SGHVS and CDR2 FQNEAQ. V was clipped by 1 base and J by 8 bases; unmatched bases: 3. This CDR3 reads CASSLGGEGTQYF. DNA of the CDR3: TGTGCCAGCAGCTTAGGAGGGGAGGGTACGCAGTATTTT.

V gene TRBV19 combines with J gene TRBJ1-5, with 8 bases lining up with TRBD1. Trimming at V came to 6 bases and at J to 6 bases, leaving 16 bases not matched to a gene. This CDR3 is built from 17 residues. CDR1 and CDR2 (germline): LNHDA, SQIVND (reference sequence). This CDR3 reads CASSKLLDRDRAQPQHF. In nucleotides, the CDR3 is TGTGCCAGTAGCAAACTTTTGGACAGGGATCGAGCTCAGCCCCAGCATTTT.

The V gene is TRBV28, the J gene TRBJ1-5; D is unclear. V gave up 7 bases and J gave up 2 bases, with 9 bases separating them. The germline V gene encodes CDR1 MDHEN and CDR2 SYDVKM. The CDR3 spans 13 residues. CDR3 DNA sequence: TGTGCCAGCACGCAGATGCGCAATCAGCCCCAGCATTTT. Translation: CASTQMRNQPQHF.

This sequence joins TRBV6-6 and TRBJ1-1; 12 nucleotides agree with TRBD1. V shed 6 bases, J shed 3 bases, and the junction held 14 bases outside the gene matches. In germline, CDR1 is MNHNY, CDR2 SVGAGI (reference sequence). CDR3 length: 18 residues. CDR3 amino acids: CASRRKGQGAMRDTEAFF. The CDR3 coding sequence is TGTGCCAGCAGACGAAAGGGACAGGGGGCAATGAGGGACACTGAAGCTTTCTTT.

The rearrangement uses TRBV9 and TRBJ1-1, with 7 positions matching TRBD1. V shed 3 bases, J shed 2 bases, and the junction held 4 bases outside the gene matches. Germline CDR1 SGDLS, CDR2 YYNGEE. The CDR3 has 14 amino acids. The CDR3 bases are TGTGCCAGCAGCGGAGGGACAGCTAACACTGAAGCTTTCTTT. Translation gives CASSGGTANTEAFF.

The rearrangement links TRBV9 to TRBJ2-1; D may be TRBD2 (5 bases). From germline, CDR1 is SGDLS and CDR2 YYNGEE. This CDR3 has 14 residues. Trimming pared 4 bases from V and 6 bases from J, leaving 14 bases between. The CDR3 nucleotides are TGTGCCAGCAGCTCACCTCGAGGGAGCAATGAGCAGTTCTTC. Protein sequence: CASSSPRGSNEQFF.

J is TRBJ2-5 and V is TRBV6-5, with 8 bases that match TRBD1. The CDR3 runs to 14 residues. CDR1 and CDR2 from the germline V gene are MNHEY and SVGAGI. V shed 6 bases and J 5 bases; nucleotides not matched to a gene: 8. The CDR3 DNA reads TGTGCCAGCAGCGTTAGGACAGGGCCGGAGACCCAGTACTTC. Translation: CASSVRTGPETQYF.

This clone was counted once. The V call is TRBV6-5, the J call TRBJ1-1; TRBD1 might be the D (5 bases). Germline-derived CDR1 and CDR2 are MNHEY and SVGAGI. V gave up 0 bases and J gave up 4 bases, with 9 bases separating them. CDR3 length equals 14 residues. CDR3 DNA: TGTGCCAGCAGTTACTCGGGGGGGGTCACTGAAGCTTTCTTT. Protein: CASSYSGGVTEAFF.

The rearrangement uses TRBV5-1 and TRBJ2-5; TRBD2 matches 12 bases. The CDR3 is made up of 16 amino acids. V gave up 2 bases and J gave up 2 bases; unmatched junction bases: 4. Germline assignment: CDR1 SGHRS and CDR2 YFSETQ. The CDR3 coding sequence is TGCGCCAGCAGCTTATTACTAGCGGGGGGACAAGAGACCCAGTACTTC. Protein product: CASSLLLAGGQETQYF.

The V call is TRBV7-9, the J call TRBJ2-3, with TRBD2 identical over 8 bases. CDR1 is SEHNR, CDR2 FQNEAQ, per germline (reference sequence). This CDR3 has 16 residues. Trimming cost V 5 bases and J 0 bases; bases outside gene matches: 7. Written as DNA, the CDR3 is TGTGCCAGCAGCCCCATCCGGGGGGGGAGCACAGATACGCAGTATTTT. It encodes CASSPIRGGSTDTQYF.

The genes are TRBV7-8 and TRBJ2-3; perhaps TRBD2 as D (7 bases). V shed 1 base and J shed 5 bases, with 10 bases lying between them. Germline CDR1 SGHVS, CDR2 FQNEAQ. The CDR3 runs to 14 residues. The CDR3 loop is CASSLGGGIDTQYF. The CDR3 DNA sequence: TGTGCCAGCAGCTTAGGCGGGGGCATAGATACGCAGTATTTT.

The chain carries TRBV10-2 and TRBJ1-6; D is undetermined. CDR1 and CDR2 from the germline V gene are WSHSY and SAAADI. V was cut by 3 bases and J by 0 bases, with 9 bases left in between. This CDR3 spans 16 amino acids. The CDR3 sequence is CASSETVSSYNSPLHF. In nucleotides, the CDR3 is TGCGCCAGCAGTGAAACAGTGAGCTCCTATAATTCACCCCTCCACTTT.

This chain links TRBV11-2 with TRBJ1-4, with D possibly matching TRBD1 (5 bases). V lost 0 bases and J 10 bases, leaving 15 bases between the germline ends. CDR3 length: 15 amino acids. CDR1 SGHAT and CDR2 FQNNGV come from the germline V gene. The CDR3 spells CASSLDGADLGKLFF. In nucleotides, the CDR3 is TGTGCCAGCAGCTTAGATGGGGCCGACTTGGGAAAACTGTTTTTT.

The chain uses TRBV5-4 and TRBJ1-2, with TRBD1 identical over 12 bases. V lost 3 bases and J lost 6; bases outside the gene matches: 9. The CDR3 sequence is 16 residues long. Germline V gives CDR1 SGHNT, CDR2 YYREEE (reference sequence). The CDR3 nucleotides are TGTGCCAGCAGCTCCCACCCCGGGACAGGGGGCGATGGCTACACCTTC. This gives the protein CASSSHPGTGGDGYTF.

This clone has just a few counts. J is TRBJ2-6 and V is TRBV2, with 7 bases matching TRBD1. Germline V gene lookup returns CDR1 SNHLY and CDR2 FYNNEI. The CDR3 has 17 residues. V was pared by 7 bases and J by 4 bases, with 13 bases of the junction left unmatched. The CDR3 DNA is TGTGCCAGCAATGCGCGACAGGGATATTCCGGGGCCAACGTCCTGACTTTC. Residues: CASNARQGYSGANVLTF.

The chain recombines TRBV6-2 or TRBV6-3 with TRBJ1-6, with a possible D match to TRBD1 (6 bases). Germline-derived CDR1 and CDR2 are MNHEY and SVGEGT. The CDR3 length is 15 residues. V lost 2 bases and J lost 6, with 11 bases in between. As DNA, the CDR3 is TGTGCCAGCAGTTACCGGACAGTTGGTAATTCACCCCTCCACTTT. It codes for CASSYRTVGNSPLHF.

This clone has only a few counts. This chain uses TRBV5-1 with TRBJ1-1, with D perhaps TRBD1 (5 bases). Trimming shortened V by 4 bases and J by 1 base, and 14 bases separated the two germline ends. The CDR3 covers 15 residues. The germline CDR1 and CDR2 sequences are SGHRS and YFSETQ. CDR3 DNA: TGCGCCAGCAGCCCCGACCCCCAGGGGAACACTGAAGCTTTCTTT. It is translated as CASSPDPQGNTEAFF.

The rearrangement joins TRBV6-5 to TRBJ1-1; D is unresolved. Germline V lookup: CDR1 MNHEY, CDR2 SVGAGI. V was pared by 6 bases and J by 1 base, with 15 bases between. This CDR3 comprises 15 residues. The CDR3 loop is CASRQKGGTNTEAFF. The CDR3 nucleotides read TGTGCCAGCAGACAGAAAGGAGGAACGAACACTGAAGCTTTCTTT.

V usage is TRBV23-1 and J usage is TRBJ1-6; D not resolved. TRBV23-1 is recorded as an ORF, its role being uncertain. The CDR3 is made up of 15 amino acids. Trimming removed 2 bases at V and 9 bases at J, with 14 bases between. CDR3 bases: TGCGCCAGCAGTCAACCAGGTCTGTTCGGTTCACCCCTCCACTTT. Translating gives CASSQPGLFGSPLHF.

The chain carries TRBV10-3 and TRBJ1-4, with D perhaps TRBD1 (6 bases). V lost 2 bases, J lost 5 bases, and 9 bases lay in between. The CDR3 is 14 amino acids. Germline CDR1 and CDR2: ENHRY and SYGVKD. The CDR3 here is CAISEGGANEKLFF. CDR3 coding DNA: TGTGCCATCAGTGAGGGGGGGGCGAATGAAAAACTGTTTTTT.

The genes are TRBV5-6 and TRBJ2-1; D is ambiguous. V gave up 0 bases and J gave up 6 bases, with 7 bases separating them. Germline V gene lookup returns CDR1 SGHDT and CDR2 YYEEEE. The CDR3 is made up of 13 amino acids. CDR3 in amino acids: CASSLDRSNEQFF. DNA for the CDR3: TGTGCCAGCAGCTTGGACAGATCCAATGAGCAGTTCTTC.

This clone has just one count. The rearrangement joins TRBV6-1 to TRBJ1-3, with D perhaps TRBD1 (6 bases). The CDR3 has 14 residues. The V and J ends lost 3 bases and 2 bases respectively, with 8 bases between them. The germline V gene encodes CDR1 MNHNS and CDR2 SASEGT. The CDR3 DNA is TGTGCCAGCAGTGAGGGGGCGCCTGGAAACACCATATATTTT. It translates to CASSEGAPGNTIYF.

The chain carries TRBV10-3 and TRBJ1-5; D is perhaps TRBD1 (5 bases). Looked up from germline, CDR1 is ENHRY and CDR2 is SYGVKD. The CDR3 totals 15 residues. The ends were cut back, 0 bases at V and 0 bases at J, with 6 bases in the middle. Written as DNA, the CDR3 is TGTGCCATCAGTGAGTCCGGGGGTAGCAATCAGCCCCAGCATTTT. Its translation is CAISESGGSNQPQHF.